The 32 T cell receptor beta chains below all came from one sample that was sequenced in a study of blood T cell repertoires in COVID-19. Assay used: immunoSEQ multiplex PCR; TCRdb lists only in-frame clones, some missing. The table shows 300,000 to 350,000 clones, with 86% occurring only once. Sequenced material: PBMCs or T cells enriched from blood (not recorded which). These receptors originate from a woman in her thirties or forties with acute COVID-19.

This chain joins TRBV5-1 and TRBJ1-3, with D perhaps TRBD1 (5 bases). V was trimmed by 0 bases and J by 0 bases, leaving 10 bases between them. This CDR3 is 16 amino acids long. CDR1 SGHRS and CDR2 YFSETQ come from the germline V gene. Here the CDR3 DNA reads TGCGCCAGCAGCTTGGCCTCGGGGGACTCTGGAAACACCATATATTTT. Amino acids: CASSLASGDSGNTIYF.

This chain links TRBV18 with TRBJ1-2, with D possibly matching TRBD1 (6 bases). CDR1 KGHSH and CDR2 LQKENI come from the germline V gene. The CDR3 is 12 residues long. The V end lost 1 base, the J end lost 6 bases, and 6 bases lay between the germline ends. The CDR3 nucleotides read TGTGCCAGCTCACCACAGGGGGATGGCTACACCTTC. Residues: CASSPQGDGYTF.

The V call is TRBV19, the J call TRBJ2-3, with unresolved D. CDR1 and CDR2 from the germline V gene are LNHDA and SQIVND (reference sequence). Trimming removed 5 bases at V and 1 base at J, with 19 bases between. The CDR3 is 17 residues long. CDR3 sequence: CASSFSSGYLGTDTQYF. DNA of the CDR3: TGTGCCAGTAGTTTCTCGTCGGGTTACTTAGGCACAGATACGCAGTATTTT.

The V call is TRBV25-1, the J call TRBJ1-1; 7 bases match TRBD1. The CDR3 contains 15 residues. The junction had 7 bases not matched to a gene; V was cut back by 6 bases and J by 0 bases. Germline CDR1 MGHDK, CDR2 SYGVNS. In nucleotides, the CDR3 is TGTGCCAGCAGACCGACAGGGATTATGAACACTGAAGCTTTCTTT. Its translation: CASRPTGIMNTEAFF.

This chain connects TRBV7-2 to TRBJ2-7; 7 bases match TRBD2. Per germline, CDR1 SGHTA and CDR2 FQGNSA. The V and J ends lost 4 bases and 2 bases, in that order; junction bases with no gene match: 5. The length of the CDR3 is 14 residues. This CDR3 is CASSSSGGPYEQYF. As DNA, the CDR3 is TGTGCCAGCAGCTCCTCGGGAGGACCCTACGAGCAGTACTTC.

This rearrangement joins TRBV27 to TRBJ1-6; TRBD1 matches at 7 bases. The CDR3 totals 14 residues. Germline V gene data show CDR1 as MNHEY and CDR2 as SMNVEV (reference sequence). V trimming: 6 bases; J trimming: 6 bases; junction bases outside the gene matches: 5. The CDR3, as DNA: TGTGCCAGCAGAGGAAACAGGGGTAATTCACCCCTCCACTTT. Protein sequence: CASRGNRGNSPLHF.

Concerning this clone itself: Other DNA variants within this sample encode the same CDR3. The rearrangement joins TRBV5-4 to TRBJ2-1; 13 nucleotides line up with TRBD2. The length of the CDR3 is 16 residues. The ends lost 4 bases at V and 1 base at J; junction bases unmatched: 2. CDR1 and CDR2 (germline): SGHNT, YYREEE (reference sequence). This CDR3 reads CASSPGLAGSYNEQFF. CDR3 DNA: TGTGCCAGCAGCCCGGGACTAGCGGGATCCTACAATGAGCAGTTCTTC.

The chain carries TRBV27 and TRBJ1-4; 10 nucleotides align to TRBD1. CDR3 length equals 14 residues. V lost 5 bases, J lost 4 bases, and 1 base stayed unmatched. Germline V CDR1 and CDR2: MNHEY, SMNVEV (reference sequence). The CDR3 DNA reads as TGTGCCAGCAGTGGGACAGGGGTTAATGAAAAACTGTTTTTT. Its translation is CASSGTGVNEKLFF.

The chain uses TRBV9 and TRBJ1-2; the match to TRBD1 covers 10 bases. The CDR3 is 15 residues long. The germline V gene has CDR1 SGDLS and CDR2 YYNGEE. V lost 0 bases and J lost 4; bases outside the gene matches: 3. Here the CDR3 DNA reads TGTGCCAGCAGCGTAGGGGACAGGGGTCCCTATGGCTACACCTTC. It encodes CASSVGDRGPYGYTF.

This clone has a single count. The chain recombines TRBV7-2 with TRBJ1-5, with 7 bases fitting TRBD1. Germline assignment: CDR1 SGHTA and CDR2 FQGNSA. The CDR3 consists of 17 residues. V dropped 1 base and J dropped 3; count of bases not matched to a gene: 9. CDR3 coding DNA: TGTGCCAGCAGCTTAGTAGCCTCGACAGGGTACAATCAGCCCCAGCATTTT. It specifies CASSLVASTGYNQPQHF.

The DNA for the CDR3 is TGCGCCAGCAGCCCTAAGCGGGGGGTCACCTACGAGCAGTACTTC. Protein: CASSPKRGVTYEQYF. The V gene is TRBV4-1, the J gene TRBJ2-7; TRBD2 matches 9 bases. The CDR3 consists of 15 residues. The germline V gene encodes CDR1 MGHRA and CDR2 YSYEKL. The V gene end was trimmed by 4 bases and the J gene end by 2 bases; junction bases not matched to a gene: 6.

The chain carries TRBV19 and TRBJ1-2; 8 nucleotides match TRBD1. V lost 6 bases and J lost 4; bases outside the gene matches: 4. The germline V gene encodes CDR1 LNHDA and CDR2 SQIVND (reference sequence). The CDR3 runs 13 residues. CDR3 DNA sequence: TGTGCCAGTAGCCTTGGACAGGGCTATGGCTACACCTTC. Translation gives CASSLGQGYGYTF.

This rearrangement joins TRBV5-1 to TRBJ2-1; TRBD2 aligns across 16 bases. Germline V gene lookup returns CDR1 SGHRS and CDR2 YFSETQ. V shed 0 bases and J 0 bases; nucleotides not matched to a gene: 12. The CDR3 sequence is 22 residues long. Written as DNA, the CDR3 is TGCGCCAGCAGCTTGGCACCCTTGGGACTAGCGGGAGGGGTGAGCTCCTACAATGAGCAGTTCTTC. As protein: CASSLAPLGLAGGVSSYNEQFF.

V is TRBV19 and J is TRBJ2-1; 9 bases agree with TRBD2. CDR3 size: 16 residues. Germline CDR1 is LNHDA and CDR2 is SQIVND (reference sequence). The V and J ends lost 2 bases and 1 base, in that order; junction bases with no gene match: 3. The DNA for the CDR3 is TGTGCCAGTAGTATACTAGCGGGAACTTCCTACAATGAGCAGTTCTTC. Encoded protein: CASSILAGTSYNEQFF.

The V call is TRBV9, the J call TRBJ1-1; D is perhaps TRBD1 (5 bases). Looked up from germline, CDR1 is SGDLS and CDR2 is YYNGEE. Trimming shortened V by 1 base and J by 1 base, and 11 bases separated the two germline ends. The CDR3 runs to 15 residues. The CDR3 DNA is TGTGCCAGCAGCGTACGAGCCACAGGGAACACTGAAGCTTTCTTT. Translated: CASSVRATGNTEAFF.

The chain carries TRBV6-5 and TRBJ1-1, with D possibly being TRBD1 (6 bases). This CDR3 is built from 14 residues. The V gene lost 4 bases and the J gene lost 10 bases, with 19 bases spanning the gap. Germline assignment: CDR1 MNHEY and CDR2 SVGAGI. In DNA form, the CDR3 reads TGTGCCAGCAGTTCTCCAGGGGAGATGAACCGAGCTTTCTTT. It specifies CASSSPGEMNRAFF.

This clone was picked up a small number of times. This chain joins TRBV7-9 and TRBJ1-1; D is unresolved. The length of the CDR3 is 11 residues. V was trimmed by 5 bases and J by 4 bases, leaving 5 bases between them. Germline V gene data show CDR1 as SEHNR and CDR2 as FQNEAQ (reference sequence). The CDR3 sequence: CASSRLTEAFF. As DNA, the CDR3 is TGTGCCAGCAGCCGTCTCACTGAAGCTTTCTTT.

For the CDR3, the DNA is TGTGCCAGCAGTTACGGGGGGTTCATGAACACTGAAGCTTTCTTT. This encodes CASSYGGFMNTEAFF. V and J are TRBV6-6 and TRBJ1-1; perhaps TRBD1 as D (5 bases). Germline values: CDR1 MNHNY, CDR2 SVGAGI (reference sequence). V lost 2 bases and J lost 0, with 10 bases in between. The CDR3 covers 15 residues.

This chain links TRBV2 with TRBJ1-2, with TRBD1 identical over 9 bases. Trimming cost V 6 bases and J 0 bases; bases outside gene matches: 5. CDR1 and CDR2 from the germline V gene are SNHLY and FYNNEI. The CDR3 is made up of 15 amino acids. The CDR3 here is CASRPRQGANYGYTF. The CDR3 DNA sequence: TGTGCCAGCAGACCCAGACAGGGGGCTAACTATGGCTACACCTTC.

V usage is TRBV19 and J usage is TRBJ1-2, with 11 bases identical to TRBD1. From germline, CDR1 is LNHDA and CDR2 SQIVND (reference sequence). The ends lost 5 bases at V and 6 bases at J; junction bases unmatched: 5. This CDR3 contains 14 residues. The CDR3 loop is CASSPDRGLDGYTF. CDR3 DNA: TGTGCCAGTAGTCCGGACAGGGGGCTGGATGGCTACACCTTC.

The chain carries TRBV3-1 (or the pseudogene TRBV3-2) and TRBJ1-4; D is undetermined. This CDR3 has 15 amino acids. CDR1 is LGHDT, CDR2 YNNKEL, per germline (reference sequence). V lost 2 bases to trimming and J lost 6 bases, with 13 bases between them. The CDR3 protein is CASSQIDGADEKLFF. The CDR3 DNA reads as TGTGCCAGCAGCCAAATCGACGGAGCCGATGAAAAACTGTTTTTT.

This clone was seen only a few times. The V call is TRBV7-2, the J call TRBJ2-2; D is uncertain. The CDR3 has 15 amino acids. V lost 1 base and J 4 bases, leaving 10 bases between the germline ends. Germline V gene data show CDR1 as SGHTA and CDR2 as FQGNSA. The CDR3: CASSLVGGRTGELFF. CDR3 coding DNA: TGTGCCAGCAGCTTAGTTGGCGGCCGCACCGGGGAGCTGTTTTTT.

This rearrangement joins TRBV29-1 to TRBJ2-3; D possibly corresponds to TRBD1 (6 bases). Germline V lookup: CDR1 SQVTM, CDR2 ANQGSEA. The CDR3 is made up of 14 amino acids. V gave up 5 bases and J gave up 2 bases, with 14 bases separating them. For the CDR3, the DNA is TGCAGCGTTCTGGTGACAGGACACACAGATACGCAGTATTTT. This translates into CSVLVTGHTDTQYF.

This chain joins TRBV5-1 and TRBJ2-2; 8 bases are shared with TRBD2. The CDR3 runs to 14 residues. CDR1 and CDR2 (germline): SGHRS, YFSETQ. Trimming took 5 bases from V and 7 from J; bases not matched to a gene: 7. CDR3 protein: CASRSAGAGGELFF. In nucleotides, the CDR3 is TGCGCCAGCAGATCAGCGGGGGCCGGCGGGGAGCTGTTTTTT.

The chain recombines TRBV19 with TRBJ1-1, with D perhaps TRBD1 (6 bases). The germline CDR1 and CDR2 sequences are LNHDA and SQIVND (reference sequence). V was shortened by 9 bases and J by 2 bases, with 16 bases between the two germline ends. This CDR3 contains 14 residues. CDR3 nucleotide sequence: TGTGCCAGCAGGGGCTCGGTAGTCAACACTGAAGCTTTCTTT. It translates to CASRGSVVNTEAFF.

This rearrangement joins TRBV5-1 to TRBJ2-4; the match to TRBD1 covers 10 bases. The junction had 10 bases not matched to a gene; V was cut back by 4 bases and J by 6 bases. The CDR3 totals 16 residues. Germline CDR1 reads SGHRS; CDR2 reads YFSETQ. The CDR3 DNA follows: TGCGCCAGCAGCACCGGACAGGGGGTGAAATTAAACATTCAGTACTTC. Translated, it gives CASSTGQGVKLNIQYF.

The V gene is TRBV12-3 or TRBV12-4, the J gene TRBJ1-2; maybe TRBD1 (6 bases). There are 13 residues in the CDR3. The V end lost 5 bases, the J end lost 2 bases, and 9 bases lay between the germline ends. CDR3 in amino acids: CASSKDRNYGYTF. The CDR3 DNA follows: TGTGCCAGCAGTAAAGACAGGAACTATGGCTACACCTTC.

The V call is TRBV5-4, the J call TRBJ1-1; no definite D call. Germline V CDR1 and CDR2: SGHNT, YYREEE (reference sequence). The CDR3 contains 15 residues. V was cut by 0 bases and J by 2 bases, with 11 bases left in between. This CDR3 is CASSLVADANTEAFF. CDR3 nucleotides: TGTGCCAGCAGCTTGGTAGCGGACGCTAACACTGAAGCTTTCTTT.

The rearrangement uses TRBV7-3 and TRBJ2-5, with D possibly being TRBD2 (6 bases). The CDR3 spans 14 residues. V was pared by 5 bases and J by 5 bases, with 15 bases between. The germline V gene encodes CDR1 SGHTA and CDR2 FQGTGA. The CDR3 spells CASSPGSSRETQYF. Here the CDR3 DNA reads TGTGCCAGCAGCCCCGGGAGCAGTCGCGAGACCCAGTACTTC. Drawing the rest from reference TRBV7-3 and TRBJ2-5, the complete variable domain is GAGVSQTPSNKVTEKGKYVELRCDPISGHTALYWYRQSLGQGPEFLIYFQGTGAADDSGLPNDRFFAVRPEGSVSTLKIQRTERGDSAVYLCASSPGSSRETQYFGPGTRLLVL.

V usage is TRBV10-2 and J usage is TRBJ2-7, with 11 bases identical to TRBD2. J was trimmed by 1 base and V by 6 bases; bases with no gene match: 11. Per the germline V gene, CDR1 is WSHSY and CDR2 is SAAADI. CDR3 length: 17 amino acids. Written as DNA, the CDR3 is TGCGCCAGCAGGGTAGCGCTAGCGGGAGGAAGTTCCTACGAGCAGTACTTC. The encoded protein is CASRVALAGGSSYEQYF.

The gene calls are TRBV19 and TRBJ1-2, with 7 bases fitting TRBD1. Germline V gene lookup returns CDR1 LNHDA and CDR2 SQIVND (reference sequence). This CDR3 region has 14 residues. J lost 2 bases, V lost 8 bases, and 8 bases had no gene match. CDR3 sequence reads: CASRPGQPNYGYTF. DNA of the CDR3: TGTGCCAGTCGCCCGGGACAGCCAAACTATGGCTACACCTTC.

V gene TRBV5-6 combines with J gene TRBJ1-1; 7 nucleotides line up with TRBD1. Germline V lookup: CDR1 SGHDT, CDR2 YYEEEE. V was clipped by 6 bases and J by 6 bases; unmatched bases: 17. The CDR3 consists of 16 residues. In DNA, the CDR3 is TGTGCCAGCATTACTGACTTTTACACAGGGGTATCTGAAGCTTTCTTT. It codes for CASITDFYTGVSEAFF. Looking up the rest from reference TRBV5-6 and TRBJ1-1 gives the full variable domain: DAGVTQSPTHLIKTRGQQVTLRCSPKSGHDTVSWYQQALGQGPQFIFQYYEEEERQRGNFPDRFSGHQFPNYSSELNVNALLLGDSALYLCASITDFYTGVSEAFFGQGTRLTVV.